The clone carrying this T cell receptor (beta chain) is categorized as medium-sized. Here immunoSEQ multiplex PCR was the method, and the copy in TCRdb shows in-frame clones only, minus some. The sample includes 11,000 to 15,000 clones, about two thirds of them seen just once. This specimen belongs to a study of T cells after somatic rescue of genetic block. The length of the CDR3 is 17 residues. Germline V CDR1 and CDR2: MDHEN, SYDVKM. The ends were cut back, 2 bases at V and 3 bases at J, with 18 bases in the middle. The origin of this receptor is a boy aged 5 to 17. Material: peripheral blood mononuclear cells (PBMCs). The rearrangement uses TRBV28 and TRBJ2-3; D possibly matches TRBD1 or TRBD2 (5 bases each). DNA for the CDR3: TGTGCCAGCAGTTTAGGGGACCTAGCTTCTAGTACAGATACGCAGTATTTT. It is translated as CASSLGDLASSTDTQYF.